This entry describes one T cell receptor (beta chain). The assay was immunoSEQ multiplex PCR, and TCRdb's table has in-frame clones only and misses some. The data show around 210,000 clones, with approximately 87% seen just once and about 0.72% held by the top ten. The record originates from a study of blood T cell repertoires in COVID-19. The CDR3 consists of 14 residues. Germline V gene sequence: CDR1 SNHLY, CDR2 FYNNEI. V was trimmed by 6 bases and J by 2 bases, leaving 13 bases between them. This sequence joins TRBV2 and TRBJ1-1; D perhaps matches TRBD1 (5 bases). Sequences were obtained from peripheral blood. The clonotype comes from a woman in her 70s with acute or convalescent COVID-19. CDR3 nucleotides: TGTGCCAGCAGAGCAGGAGGGGCTAACACTGAAGCTTTCTTT. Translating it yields CASRAGGANTEAFF.